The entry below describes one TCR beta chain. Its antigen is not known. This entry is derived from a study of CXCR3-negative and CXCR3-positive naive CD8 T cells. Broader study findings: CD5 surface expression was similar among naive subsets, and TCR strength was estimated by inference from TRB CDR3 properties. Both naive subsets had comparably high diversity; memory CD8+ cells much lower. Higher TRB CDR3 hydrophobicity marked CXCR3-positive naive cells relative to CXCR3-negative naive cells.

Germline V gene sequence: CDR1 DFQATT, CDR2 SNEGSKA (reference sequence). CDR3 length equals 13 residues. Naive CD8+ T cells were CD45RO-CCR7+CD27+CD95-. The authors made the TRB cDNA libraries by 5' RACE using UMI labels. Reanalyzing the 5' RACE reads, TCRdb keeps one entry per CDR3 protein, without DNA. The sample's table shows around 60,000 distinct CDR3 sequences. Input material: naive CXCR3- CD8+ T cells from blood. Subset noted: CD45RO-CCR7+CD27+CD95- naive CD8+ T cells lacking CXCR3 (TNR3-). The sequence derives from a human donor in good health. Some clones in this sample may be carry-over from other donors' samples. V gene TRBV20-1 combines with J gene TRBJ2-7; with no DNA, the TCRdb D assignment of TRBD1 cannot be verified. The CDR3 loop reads CSARGPQGYEQYF.